The following is a T cell receptor beta chain sequence with its context. This clone turned up a few times. Its antigen is unknown. No base qualities exist here, and no much larger clone lies one base off it. This specimen comes from a study of chemoradiotherapy in HPV16-positive cancers (dated by TCRdb to about 2022). Describing the broader study: Using functional T-cell assays on cells from two HPV16-positive patients, the researchers defined candidate HPV-specific T-cell clones and common TCR motifs. Next, the candidate HPV-specific TCRs and motifs were followed in TCR repertoires from fewer than 100 patients with HPV-related cancers. The study asked whether T-cell immunity to the HPV oncoproteins E6 and E7 changes during chemoradiotherapy and whether this immunity affects survival. General study outcomes and caveats: The survival association was reported for HPV16-positive patients, and the functional definition of HPV-specific T cells was derived from only two HPV16-positive patients. Expansion of candidate HPV-specific clones and E7-related TCR motifs was observed in the tumor microenvironment during treatment, whereas no such expansion was observed for non-HPV-specific T cells. Improved recurrence-free survival in HPV16-positive patients was associated with expansion of HPV-responsive T cells during chemoradiotherapy.

The germline V gene (reference sequence) sets CDR1 to SGHNT and CDR2 to YYREEE. Counted from cysteine to phenylalanine, this CDR3 has 15 amino acids. The sequence is cut down to CDR3 DNA, 45 bases in frame from base 1. V is reduced by 4 bases and J by 0 bases, leaving a spacing of 13 bases between them. Repertoires were sampled multiple times during chemoradiotherapy, which allowed clonal expansion in the tumor microenvironment to be followed. The library was produced with the immunoSEQ multiplex PCR assay. What TCRdb holds here is the immuneACCESS table cut down to in-frame rearrangements. Part of the clones is not present; checked against another copy, under half of the missing clones reflect an unresolved V gene, and the others are unexplained. A total of about 10,000 clones appear in this sample, approximately 70% of them only once. In total, the top ten clones hold around 14% of the sample.

The receptor was derived from a human donor with HPV-associated anogenital cancer. Sampling was performed from a patient who underwent chemoradiotherapy. This chain joins TRBV5-4 to TRBJ1-1; tentative D gene TRBD1, with 6 bases matching. The DNA is TGTGCCAGCAGCCCCTCTACAGGGATGAACACTGAAGCTTTCTTT. This is translated as CASSPSTGMNTEAFF. Reference TRBV5-4 and TRBJ1-1 proteins supply the regions before and after the CDR3; the full variable domain is: ETGVTQSPTHLIKTRGQQVTLRCSSQSGHNTVSWYQQALGQGPQFIFQYYREEENGRGNFPPRFSGLQFPNYSSELNVNALELDDSALYLCASSPSTGMNTEAFFGQGTRLTVV.